Given below is one T cell receptor beta chain in context. Its antigen remains unidentified. No much larger clone exists at a distance of one base, and base qualities are not known. The germline V gene (reference sequence) sets CDR1 to LNHNV and CDR2 to YYDKDF. Unmatched junction bases come to 14, with V trimmed by 7 bases and J by 4 bases. The CDR3, cysteine through phenylalanine, is 19 amino acids long. The CDR3 DNA has 57 bases and is translated from base 1. Every donor was a healthy Caucasian. The twin cohort comprised three pairs of female monozygotic twins, all aged roughly 18 to 29 years. Positive isolation kits from Invitrogen were used to isolate CD4+ and CD8+ T cell populations. The data belong to a study of identical twins (TCRdb year 2016). Regarding the study in general: To test whether fetal clonotypes persist, the study used deep sequencing on TCR alpha and beta repertoires from monozygotic twins, unrelated adults of various ages, and cord blood. To rule out contamination, the twin experiments were replicated at different times with different library preparation protocols.

Libraries were made using 5' RACE. TCRdb names Illumina HiSeq 2000 as the instrument used. A universal primer binding site was added through template switching, and the final cDNA carried a unique molecular identifier so that TCR cDNA molecules could be counted accurately. Specific primers in the conserved constant-segment region were used to synthesize first-strand cDNA for the TCR alpha and beta chains. To control for contamination, every cDNA library carried two barcodes: a SMART-Mk sample barcode plus Illumina barcodes. TruSeq adapter sequences, together with Illumina sample barcodes, were added in two successive PCR steps. The TCR alpha and beta cDNA libraries were sequenced on the Illumina HiSeq platform using custom primers. As for how the authors treated the data: MiGEC was used to process raw reads and extract unique molecular identifiers, and MiXCR was used to find CDR3 positions. For each individual, recombination models were inferred using an EM algorithm with the repgenHMM and IGoR tools. The analysis of shared clonotypes was done with the tcR package in R, with sharing normalized by the product of cloneset sizes. To study raw recombination free of thymic and clonal selection effects, out-of-frame nonproductive sequences were analyzed. TCRdb's own reprocessing of the public reads used fastp at Q25 and MiXCR and kept productive beta chains. Each entry is one CDR3 protein sequence, shown with its most common DNA and genes. TCRdb's processing, not the authors' own work, is the source of the V and J calls. This sample comprises hundreds of thousands of distinct CDR3 sequences, approximately 20% of them detected only once. The ten largest clones add up to approximately 0.52% of the sample.

Broader findings and caveats from the paper: Invariant T cells such as MAIT and iNKT could partly confound zero-insertion analyses, although diverse VJ usage argued against such confounding for most clonotypes. Out-of-frame TCR alpha sequences shared between twins showed an excess of low generation-probability sequences compared with coincidental sharing between unrelated individuals. Because the same donors could not be followed over many years, conclusions were based on cross-sectional statistical analysis. Excess twin sharing in beta out-of-frame sequences was weaker because fewer shared sequences lowered the signal-to-noise ratio. Fewer insertions were carried by abundant cord blood beta clonotypes, a similar but weaker trend appeared in young adult naive repertoires, and no such trend appeared in memory repertoires. In monozygotic twins, out-of-frame TCR alpha sharing was systematically underestimated by recombination models, although the models agreed with sharing between unrelated individuals.

A further study also used this sample, focusing on yellow fever vaccine responses in identical twins. The second paper states: According to the authors, in identical twins the way T cells responded to vaccination appeared partly convergent and partly personalized. Focusing on identical twins, the study followed the T cell clones that responded to the vaccine, and did so with precision.

Sequencing used CD4+ T cells sorted from blood. The TCR comes from a woman aged 18-29 years in good health. The chain is assembled from TRBV15 and TRBJ2-6, with 12 middle bases fitting TRBD2. The nucleotide sequence is given as TGTGCCACCAAACCAGGTGGGCTAGCGGGGGGGGCGGGGGCCAACGTCCTGACTTTC. It translates to CATKPGGLAGGAGANVLTF.